Listed below are T cell receptor beta chains from one sample, sequenced in a study of blood T cell repertoires in COVID-19. Only in-frame clones appear in the TCRdb table, and some are missing; sequencing was by immunoSEQ multiplex PCR. This sample has around 140,000 clones, with about 87% found just once. The sequencing sample was made of PBMCs or T cells enriched from blood (not recorded which). These receptors were taken from a man aged 45-65 years in a cohort exposed to, infected with or recovered from COVID-19 (not recorded which). The CDR3 runs from the conserved cysteine through the conserved F or W. D genes are given only for firm matches. Clone size is stated in some rows and not others, as once, few, many or a class when expanded.

>TRBV18|TRBJ1-2|NA|NA
TGTGCCAGCTCACCCGGAGGGGACGGCTACACCTTC
CASSPGGDGYTF
>TRBV15|TRBJ1-1|NA|NA
TGTGCAATACAGGGAAATGAGCGTGCTTTCTTT
CAIQGNERAFF
>TRBV9|TRBJ2-2|once|TRBD1
TGTGCCAGCAGCGGGACAGGGGCGAGCACCGGGGAGCTGTTTTTT
CASSGTGASTGELFF
>TRBV27|TRBJ2-3|many|NA
TGTGCCAGCAGCGCGGGGCGTACGGATACGCAGTATTTT
CASSAGRTDTQYF
>TRBV7-8|TRBJ1-5|NA|NA
TGTGCCAGCAGCCCCCCGAATCAGCCCCAGCATTTT
CASSPPNQPQHF
>TRBV7-6|TRBJ2-2|few|NA
TGTGCCAGCAGCCGACAGGGGACTACGAACACCGGGGAGCTGTTTTTT
CASSRQGTTNTGELFF
>TRBV12-3/TRBV12-4|TRBJ1-2|NA|NA
TGTGCCAGCAGGACGGACAATTATGGCTACACCTTC
CASRTDNYGYTF
>TRBV6-5|TRBJ2-7|NA|TRBD2
TGTGCCAGCACCGAGACTAGCGGAGGCAGCTACGAGCAGTACTTC
CASTETSGGSYEQYF
>TRBV5-6|TRBJ2-7|NA|NA
TGTGCCAGCAGCTTGTTGGGGCAAACATACGAGCAGTACTTC
CASSLLGQTYEQYF
>TRBV7-2|TRBJ2-4|NA|NA
TGTGCCAGCAGCCAAACAGGGACCGCCAAAAACATTCAGTACTTC
CASSQTGTAKNIQYF
>TRBV9|TRBJ1-4|NA|TRBD1
TGTGCCAGCAGCGCGAGACAGGGGACTAATGAAAAACTGTTTTTT
CASSARQGTNEKLFF
>TRBV9|TRBJ1-2|NA|NA
TGTGCCAGCAGCGTAGGGACAGTCGCCCATGGCTACACCTTC
CASSVGTVAHGYTF
>TRBV5-6|TRBJ1-1|NA|NA
TGTGCCAGCAGCTTGCTGAGGGCGAACACTGAAGCTTTCTTT
CASSLLRANTEAFF
>TRBV6-5|TRBJ1-6|NA|NA
TGTGCCAGCAGTTACTCGACACAGAGCCTGTCACCCCTCCACTTT
CASSYSTQSLSPLHF
>TRBV5-5|TRBJ2-3|NA|NA
TGTGCCAGCAGCTTGGCAGGAAACGTCCTGGGTACGCAGTATTTT
CASSLAGNVLGTQYF
>TRBV21-1|TRBJ2-2|NA|NA
TGTGCCAGCAGCAAATCGTGGTGTGTCCAGGGCACCGGGGAGCTGTTTTTT
CASSKSWCVQGTGELFF
>TRBV19|TRBJ2-2|NA|TRBD2
TGTGCCAGTAGTCCTGGGGCGGGACTAGCGATCACCGGGGAGCTGTTTTTT
CASSPGAGLAITGELFF
>TRBV4-3|TRBJ1-1|NA|NA
TGCGCCAGCAGCCAAGATAGACTGATGAACACTGAAGCTTTCTTT
CASSQDRLMNTEAFF
>TRBV7-2|TRBJ1-3|NA|TRBD1
TGTGCCAGCAGCGTACAGGGGACGGGAAACACCATATATTTT
CASSVQGTGNTIYF
>TRBV28|TRBJ2-7|once|TRBD2
TGTGCCAGCAGTGGACTAGCGGCTCTTTACGAGCAGTACTTC
CASSGLAALYEQYF
>TRBV6-5|TRBJ2-1|many|TRBD1
TGTGCCAGCAGGACAGGGAGCTCCTACAATGAGCAGTTCTTC
CASRTGSSYNEQFF
>TRBV6-5|TRBJ1-6|NA|TRBD1
TGTGCCAGCAGTTCAGACAGGGGCGCACCCCTCCACTTT
CASSSDRGAPLHF
>TRBV24-1|TRBJ2-3|NA|TRBD1
TGTGCCACCAGTGACCCCTTGGACAGGGGAAATACGCAGTATTTT
CATSDPLDRGNTQYF
>TRBV5-1|TRBJ1-6|NA|TRBD1
TGCGCCAGCAGCTTGGAAGGGGGCGCTGGATCACCCCTCCACTTT
CASSLEGGAGSPLHF
>TRBV7-9|TRBJ2-2|NA|TRBD2
TGTGCCAGCAGCCGATCGACTAGCGGGAGGGCCGCCGGGGAGCTGTTTTTT
CASSRSTSGRAAGELFF
>TRBV4-1|TRBJ2-7|NA|NA
TGCGCCAGCAGCCAAATCGCACAGAGCTCCTACGAGCAGTACTTC
CASSQIAQSSYEQYF
>TRBV20-1|TRBJ2-7|few|NA
TGCAGTGCCCTCGGGCAGTACTTC
CSALGQYF
>TRBV7-6|TRBJ1-6|NA|TRBD1
TGTGCCAGCAGCCCGGGGACAGGCCCTCTATATAATTCACCCCTCCACTTT
CASSPGTGPLYNSPLHF
>TRBV3-1/TRBV3-2|TRBJ2-7|many|TRBD1
TGTGCCAGCAGCCAGGTCCAGGGGGTAGGCGAGCAGTACTTC
CASSQVQGVGEQYF
>TRBV2|TRBJ2-1|once|TRBD1
TGTGCCAGCAAAGGAGACAGGGGGGCGGGTGAGCAGTTCTTC
CASKGDRGAGEQFF
>TRBV5-1|TRBJ2-1|NA|TRBD2
TGCGCCAGCAGCTTGAGGCTAGCGGACAATGAGCAGTTCTTC
CASSLRLADNEQFF
>TRBV10-3|TRBJ1-2|NA|NA
TGTGCCATCAGGTGGGGGGAGAATGGCTACACCTTC
CAIRWGENGYTF
>TRBV28|TRBJ2-5|NA|TRBD1
TGTGCCAGCGGGCGGGACAGGGGGTTGTTGGAGACCCAGTACTTC
CASGRDRGLLETQYF
>TRBV27|TRBJ2-7|NA|TRBD1
TGTGCCAGCAGTTTAGACCCTGGACAGGGGGCGGGCGAGCAGTACTTC
CASSLDPGQGAGEQYF
>TRBV10-3|TRBJ1-5|once|TRBD1
TGTGCCATCAATGGGACAGGGGCCGATAGCAATCAGCCCCAGCATTTT
CAINGTGADSNQPQHF
>TRBV20-1|TRBJ1-2|NA|NA
TGCAGTGCTAGAGGTTCTCATGGCTACACCTTC
CSARGSHGYTF
>TRBV30|TRBJ1-1|NA|NA
TGTGCCTGGGCCACCGGGGTTGGGGACACTGAAGCTTTCTTT
CAWATGVGDTEAFF
>TRBV5-1|TRBJ2-3|few|NA
TGCGCCAGCAGCTTGGTTGGTAGCGGATTCACAGATACGCAGTATTTT
CASSLVGSGFTDTQYF
>TRBV6-5|TRBJ1-2|NA|TRBD1
TGTGCCAGCAGCCCCCCCGGACAGGGAGTAAAGGGCTACACCTTC
CASSPPGQGVKGYTF
>TRBV20-1|TRBJ1-2|NA|NA
TGCAGTGCCTCCCAACTCGGCTACACCTTC
CSASQLGYTF
>TRBV30|TRBJ1-6|once|TRBD1
TGTGCCGGAACGGGACAGGCCAATTCACCCCTCCACTTT
CAGTGQANSPLHF
>TRBV6-5|TRBJ1-2|NA|NA
TGTGCCAGCAGTTTGACAGGAACCTATGGCTACACCTTC
CASSLTGTYGYTF
>TRBV29-1|TRBJ1-2|NA|NA
TGCAGCGTCCCGACACGGTTACCCTATGGCTACACCTTC
CSVPTRLPYGYTF
>TRBV5-4|TRBJ2-3|NA|NA
TGTGCCAGCAGCTTGGCGACTTTCTCCACAGATACGCAGTATTTT
CASSLATFSTDTQYF
>TRBV4-2|TRBJ2-3|NA|TRBD1
TGTGCCAGCAGCCCGGGGTCCGGGACAGAATATCACACGACTAGCACAGATACGCAGTATTTT
CASSPGSGTEYHTTSTDTQYF
>TRBV27|TRBJ1-1|NA|NA
TGTGCCAGCATTCCCGGGGGTGGGAACACTGAAGCTTTCTTT
CASIPGGGNTEAFF
>TRBV6-5|TRBJ1-2|NA|TRBD1
TGTGCCAGCAGCCAAACCCTCGGACAGGGTAGCGGCTACACCTTC
CASSQTLGQGSGYTF
>TRBV4-3|TRBJ2-7|NA|TRBD2
TGCGCCAGCAGCCAAAACAGCGGGGGCTACGAGCAGTACTTC
CASSQNSGGYEQYF
>TRBV15|TRBJ2-1|NA|NA
TGTGCCACCAGCAGAGGCCAACTAGTTCCCCCGAACTACAATGAGCAGTTCTTC
CATSRGQLVPPNYNEQFF
>TRBV10-3|TRBJ2-2|NA|TRBD2
TGTGCCATCAGTGAGTCACGGACTAGCCTCACCGGGGAGCTGTTTTTT
CAISESRTSLTGELFF
>TRBV6-2/TRBV6-3|TRBJ2-7|NA|NA
TGTGCCAGCAGTGACGGGCGCAGGGTAGGCTACGAGCAGTACTTC
CASSDGRRVGYEQYF
>TRBV18|TRBJ1-2|NA|NA
TGTGCCAGCTCACCCACAGGGTCCGGGACGAACTATGGCTACACCTTC
CASSPTGSGTNYGYTF
>TRBV27|TRBJ2-5|once|NA
TGTGCCAGCAGTCCGGGGACACAAGAGACCCAGTACTTC
CASSPGTQETQYF
>TRBV25-1|TRBJ2-7|once|TRBD1
TGTGCCAGCTCCCGGACAGGGGCTCCCTCCTACGAGCAGTACTTC
CASSRTGAPSYEQYF
>TRBV9|TRBJ1-2|few|TRBD1
TGTGCCAGCAGCGTTTCGACAGGGGGTAATTATGGCTACACCTTC
CASSVSTGGNYGYTF
>TRBV6-5|TRBJ1-5|once|NA
TGTGCCGGCGGTAGGAATCAGCCCCAGCATTTT
CAGGRNQPQHF
>TRBV7-9|TRBJ2-1|NA|NA
TGTGCCAGCAGCCTAAGCGGAACCTCCTACAATGAGCAGTTCTTC
CASSLSGTSYNEQFF